Sequencing of this T cell receptor beta chain was carried out in a study of cytomegalovirus exposure and HLA in healthy donors. Primers included in the PCR were 60 Vbeta and 13 Jbeta primers. Some clones are missing from TCRdb's copy, which holds only in-frame ones; the method was immunoSEQ multiplex PCR. The sample records approximately 180,000 clones, 81% being singletons. The sample comprised PBMCs. This sequence was found in a man younger than 30 in good health and CMV-seronegative.

CDR3 bases: TGCGCCAGCAGCCCCACACGGGCGAGGGACACTGAAGCTTTCTTT. It is translated as CASSPTRARDTEAFF. The rearrangement links TRBV4-3 to TRBJ1-1; D gene ambiguous. Germline V gene lookup returns CDR1 LGHNA and CDR2 YSLEER. The CDR3 totals 15 residues. Deletions cut 4 bases from V and 3 bases from J, with 15 bases between.